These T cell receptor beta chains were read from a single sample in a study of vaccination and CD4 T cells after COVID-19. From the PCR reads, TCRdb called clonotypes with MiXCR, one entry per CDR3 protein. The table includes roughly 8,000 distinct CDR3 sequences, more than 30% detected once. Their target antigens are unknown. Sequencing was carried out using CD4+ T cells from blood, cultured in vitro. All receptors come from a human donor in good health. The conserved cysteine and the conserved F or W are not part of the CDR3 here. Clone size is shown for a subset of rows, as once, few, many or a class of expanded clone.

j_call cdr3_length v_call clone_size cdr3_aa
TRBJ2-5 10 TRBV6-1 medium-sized ASSVGEGTQY
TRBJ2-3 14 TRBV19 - ASSIPGQGASDTQY
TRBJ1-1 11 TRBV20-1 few SARARPNTEAF
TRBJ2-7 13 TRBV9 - ASSVGPRVGYEQY
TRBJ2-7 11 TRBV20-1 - SATLGSPYEQY
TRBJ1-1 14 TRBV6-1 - ASSELGGEMNTEAF
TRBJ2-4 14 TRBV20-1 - SASFGDRAAKNIQY
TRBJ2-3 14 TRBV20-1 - SAIYDRALRTDTQY
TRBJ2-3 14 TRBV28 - ASSPPRGQGRDTQY
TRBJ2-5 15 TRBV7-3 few ASSPRPGAPSGETQY
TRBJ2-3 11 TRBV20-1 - SASSPRGDTQY
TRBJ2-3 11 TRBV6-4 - YIPGRNTDTQY
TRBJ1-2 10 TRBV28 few ASSYDRDGYT
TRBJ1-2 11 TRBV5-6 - ASSQGQAEGYT
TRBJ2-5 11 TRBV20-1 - SAGARQRETQY
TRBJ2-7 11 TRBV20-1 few SAPSTVDYEQY
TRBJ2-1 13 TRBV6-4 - ASSAETGVYNEQF
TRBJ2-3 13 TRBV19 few ASSLDGGSTDTQY
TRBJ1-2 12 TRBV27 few ASSSLGGIYGYT
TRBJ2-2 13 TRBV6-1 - ASRGAFFMTGELF
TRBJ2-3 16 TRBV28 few ASSSSISAGGPKDTQY
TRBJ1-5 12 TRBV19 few ASRTGLGNQPQH
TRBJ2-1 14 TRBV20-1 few SARESRLAAYNEQF
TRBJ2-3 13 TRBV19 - ASSLEGGSTDTQY
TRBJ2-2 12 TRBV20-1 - SARDPQVSGELF
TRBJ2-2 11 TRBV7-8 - ASSSLAGGELF
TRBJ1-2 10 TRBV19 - ASSMVPGIYT
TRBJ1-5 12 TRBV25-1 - ASRGQGAYQPQH
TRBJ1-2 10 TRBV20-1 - SALANNYGYT
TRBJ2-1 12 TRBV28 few ASLQGNAYNEQF
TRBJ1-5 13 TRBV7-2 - ASSSQTGVWQPQH
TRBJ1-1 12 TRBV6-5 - ASSSLQGLTEAF
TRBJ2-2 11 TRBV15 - ATSVGALGELF
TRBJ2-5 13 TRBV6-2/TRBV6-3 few ASSYSTGDQETQY
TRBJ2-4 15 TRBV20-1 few SAARTSGSWAKNIQY
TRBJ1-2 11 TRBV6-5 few ASSYGGVYGYT
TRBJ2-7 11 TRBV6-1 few ASRGTGLYEQY
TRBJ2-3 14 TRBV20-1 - SARDRTSEYTDTQY
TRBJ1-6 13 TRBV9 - ASSTTTGDNSPLH
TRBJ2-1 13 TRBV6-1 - ASTRGGQGVNEQF
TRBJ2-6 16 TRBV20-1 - SAEPRTGGSHGANVLT
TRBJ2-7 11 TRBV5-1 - ASRRTSGYEQY
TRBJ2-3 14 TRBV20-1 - SARDYGRAPTDTQY
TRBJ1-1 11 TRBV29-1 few SVEVRLNTEAF
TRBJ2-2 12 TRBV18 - ASSPPGRAGELF
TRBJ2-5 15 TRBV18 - ASSPWRAQRNQETQY
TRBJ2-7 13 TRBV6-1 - ASSQHFGTVYEQY
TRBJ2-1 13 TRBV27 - ASSLWASASHEQF
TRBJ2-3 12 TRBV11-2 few ATGGSVSTDTQY
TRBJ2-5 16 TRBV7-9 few ASSLRGWRASGKETQY
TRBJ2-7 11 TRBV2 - ASSAWAGHEQY
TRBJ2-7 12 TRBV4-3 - ASSQDSPSYEQY
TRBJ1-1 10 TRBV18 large ASSPKDSKAF
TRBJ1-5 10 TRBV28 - ASSLNPQPQH